The 19 T cell receptor beta chains in this list originate from one sample, sequenced in a study of blood T cells in healthy people across ages. Combining a sample-barcoded 5' primer with a J-beta primer mix, a second PCR ran for 7 to 11 cycles. TCRdb reprocessed the 5' RACE reads via MiXCR and lists one record per CDR3 protein. The table has 450,000 to 600,000 distinct CDR3 sequences, roughly a quarter seen once. This same sample was also part of a study on T cells of mothers and their children.

Sequencing was performed on blood. The receptors derive from a boy younger than 10 in good health.

This chain links TRBV6-2 or TRBV6-3 with TRBJ1-1; perhaps TRBD1 as D (6 bases). Deletions cut 6 bases from V and 3 bases from J, with 14 bases between. Germline CDR1 MNHEY, CDR2 SVGEGT. This CDR3 has 14 residues. For the CDR3, the DNA is TGTGCCAGCAGCGAAACCACAGGGTACACTGAAGCTTTCTTT. It is translated as CASSETTGYTEAFF.

The chain recombines TRBV9 with TRBJ2-7; 7 positions match TRBD2. Germline-derived CDR1 and CDR2 are SGDLS and YYNGEE. The CDR3 is 13 residues long. V lost 4 bases and J lost 4; bases outside the gene matches: 5. The CDR3: CASSTGGGYEQYF. CDR3 coding DNA: TGTGCCAGCAGCACAGGCGGGGGATACGAGCAGTACTTC.

In this sample, this clonotype turned up a few times. The chain combines TRBV3-1 with TRBJ2-1; the match to TRBD2 covers 7 bases. The length of the CDR3 is 15 residues. Germline CDR1 is LGHDT and CDR2 is YNNKEL (reference sequence). V gave up 1 base and J gave up 7 bases; unmatched junction bases: 7. CDR3 bases: TGTGCCAGCAGCCAAGCGGGGGGTCGCGGTAATGAGCAGTTCTTC. Its translation: CASSQAGGRGNEQFF.

The gene calls are TRBV12-5 and TRBJ2-1; tentative D call: TRBD2 (5 bases). V lost 4 bases and J 9 bases, leaving 16 bases between the germline ends. There are 14 residues in the CDR3. Per germline, CDR1 LGHNT and CDR2 FRNRAP. In DNA form, the CDR3 reads TGTGCTAGTGGTTCGGGCCTAGCTTTCGGTGAGCAGTTCTTC. Protein product: CASGSGLAFGEQFF.

The chain uses TRBV29-1 and TRBJ2-7, with 10 bases aligning to TRBD2. With V trimmed by 1 base and J by 7 bases, 4 bases remained unmatched. Germline lookup yields CDR1 SQVTM and CDR2 ANQGSEA. The CDR3 totals 13 residues. Written as DNA, the CDR3 is TGCAGCGTTGAAGGGCTAGCGGGAGATGAGCAGTACTTC. It encodes CSVEGLAGDEQYF.

The J gene is TRBJ2-5, the V gene TRBV7-8; D gene uncertain. V was cut by 3 bases and J by 0 bases, with 8 bases left in between. The germline V gene encodes CDR1 SGHVS and CDR2 FQNEAQ. This CDR3 has 14 amino acids. The chain's CDR3 is CASSFRRNQETQYF. CDR3 bases: TGTGCCAGCAGCTTCAGACGGAACCAAGAGACCCAGTACTTC.

This chain links TRBV29-1 with TRBJ2-7; D could derive from TRBD1 or TRBD2 (5 bases each). With 8 bases removed from V and 0 bases from J, the gap between germline ends came to 11 bases. Germline CDR1 is SQVTM and CDR2 is ANQGSEA. The CDR3 has 12 residues. CDR3 amino acids: CSTRDPSYEQYF. CDR3 in DNA: TGCAGCACCCGGGACCCCTCCTACGAGCAGTACTTC.

This clonotype has only a few counts. The CDR3 DNA follows: TGTGCCAGCAGCGAGGACAGCTATGGCTACACCTTC. Translation: CASSEDSYGYTF. The chain recombines TRBV6-6 with TRBJ1-2; D perhaps matches TRBD1 (6 bases). Germline loops: CDR1 MNHNY, CDR2 SVGAGI (reference sequence). The CDR3 is 12 residues long. V shed 6 bases and J shed 4 bases, with 9 bases lying between them.

V and J are TRBV4-3 and TRBJ1-1; possible D gene TRBD1, 5 bases. CDR1 is LGHNA and CDR2 is YSLEER in the germline V gene. This CDR3 contains 14 residues. V dropped 0 bases and J dropped 5 bases, with 10 bases sitting between them. CDR3 nucleotides: TGCGCCAGCAGCCAAGATTCAGGGTTTACTGAAGCTTTCTTT. Amino acid sequence: CASSQDSGFTEAFF.

This sequence joins TRBV3-1 and TRBJ2-5, with D maybe TRBD2 (7 bases). The CDR3 is 12 residues long. V shed 3 bases and J shed 10 bases, with 12 bases lying between them. Germline CDR1 and CDR2: LGHDT and YNNKEL (reference sequence). CDR3 residues: CASSQGGGRQYF. In nucleotides, the CDR3 is TGTGCCAGCAGCCAGGGAGGGGGGCGCCAGTACTTC.

This clonotype was observed a handful of times. The rearrangement uses TRBV12-3 or TRBV12-4 and TRBJ2-5; 10 bases match TRBD2. Trimming cost V 3 bases and J 3 bases; bases outside gene matches: 10. The CDR3 has 17 amino acids. The CDR3 protein is CASSFLKFLAGEETQYF. The CDR3 DNA reads TGTGCCAGCAGTTTTTTGAAGTTCCTAGCGGGGGAAGAGACCCAGTACTTC.

This chain links TRBV10-3 with TRBJ1-1; D perhaps matches TRBD1 (5 bases). This CDR3 has 16 amino acids. Germline assignment: CDR1 ENHRY and CDR2 SYGVKD. Trimming removed 0 bases at V and 3 bases at J, with 14 bases between. The CDR3 region is CAISESGGQGYTEAFF. CDR3 coding DNA: TGTGCCATCAGTGAGTCAGGCGGGCAGGGATACACTGAAGCTTTCTTT.

The chain employs TRBV29-1 and TRBJ1-4; unclear D gene. Trimming shortened V by 3 bases and J by 8 bases, and 7 bases separated the two germline ends. The germline CDR1 and CDR2 sequences are SQVTM and ANQGSEA. The CDR3 is 11 amino acids. The CDR3 nucleotides are TGCAGCGTTGACTTTCGCGAAAAACTGTTTTTT. Translation gives CSVDFREKLFF.

Comments on this clonotype: Compared with germline, one end of the junction differs, possibly owing to a read error. The chain employs TRBV6-5 and TRBJ2-7; a possible D gene is TRBD1 (5 bases). CDR3 length equals 14 residues. CDR1 and CDR2 from the germline V gene are MNHEY and SVGAGI. CDR3 nucleotide sequence: TGTGCCAGCAGTTACGGGGCAGCCTCCTACGAGCAGAACTTC. Encoded protein: CASSYGAASYEQNF.

This clonotype has just a few counts. The chain employs TRBV19 and TRBJ2-1, with 9 nucleotides matching TRBD2. The CDR3 length is 16 residues. J was trimmed by 5 bases and V by 3 bases; bases with no gene match: 8. Germline V lookup: CDR1 LNHDA, CDR2 SQIVND (reference sequence). CDR3 residues: CASSIGLAGRDNEQFF. The CDR3 DNA reads TGTGCCAGTAGTATCGGGCTAGCGGGGAGGGACAATGAGCAGTTCTTC.

In its sample, this clonotype is medium-sized. The V and J genes are TRBV29-1 and TRBJ2-5; no reliable D call. Germline V lookup: CDR1 SQVTM, CDR2 ANQGSEA. V was pared by 6 bases and J by 5 bases, with 16 bases between. This CDR3 spans 13 amino acids. In DNA, the CDR3 is TGCAGCGTCGCCCCAAACCGGATGGAGACCCAGTACTTC. Its translation: CSVAPNRMETQYF.

This clonotype was observed a few times. The chain employs TRBV20-1 and TRBJ1-4, with a weak D call TRBD1 (5 bases). Per germline, CDR1 DFQATT and CDR2 SNEGSKA (reference sequence). V was trimmed by 5 bases and J by 8 bases, leaving 15 bases between them. The CDR3 is 13 residues long. CDR3 nucleotides: TGCAGTGCTCGGGTCTGGGGGGGAGAAAAACTGTTTTTT. It codes for CSARVWGGEKLFF.

The CDR3 is CASGTDPHLAKNIQYF. The CDR3 coding sequence is TGTGCCAGCGGGACGGACCCTCATTTAGCCAAAAACATTCAGTACTTC. This chain joins TRBV6-1 and TRBJ2-4; D tentatively reads TRBD1 or TRBD2 (5 bases each). Trimming left V 8 bases short and J 0 bases short, with 17 bases between. CDR1 is MNHNS and CDR2 is SASEGT in the germline V gene. The CDR3 is 16 amino acids.

The table lists this clonotype with a few counts. The chain recombines TRBV6-5 with TRBJ1-6; perhaps TRBD1 as D (5 bases). The CDR3 sequence is 15 residues long. The germline V gene has CDR1 MNHEY and CDR2 SVGAGI. V lost 8 bases to trimming and J lost 3 bases, with 14 bases between them. In DNA, the CDR3 is TGTGCCAGCGGCAGGTGGGACGGCTATAATTCACCCCTCCACTTT. The encoded protein is CASGRWDGYNSPLHF.